A selection of T cell receptor beta chains follows, all from one sample in a study of OX40 agonist ivuxolimab in advanced cancers. TCRdb's copy holds only in-frame clones and misses some; the assay was immunoSEQ multiplex PCR. This sample has tens of thousands of clones; more than 85% occur once, and the top ten carry about 13%. The material sequenced was CD4+ or CD8+ T cells sorted from blood, taken in a trial of the OX40 agonist ivuxolimab. The receptors were sampled from an adult with an advanced solid tumor such as melanoma, head and neck, liver or kidney cancer. The CDR3 runs from the conserved cysteine through the conserved F or W. Fields, in order: V gene, J gene, CDR3 protein.

TRBV5-4	TRBJ1-3	CASTLDSSGNTIYF
TRBV28	TRBJ2-1	CASSLSTSGASSYNEQFF
TRBV19	TRBJ1-2	CASTITRGLGYTF
TRBV15	TRBJ2-7	CATSRDRDYEQYF
TRBV7-8	TRBJ2-1	CASSAGGPDNEQFF
TRBV13	TRBJ1-2	CASSADRGYTF
TRBV5-1	TRBJ2-5	CASRLLAEETQYF
TRBV27	TRBJ1-2	CASVYPGLNYGYTF
TRBV13	TRBJ2-7	CASSFGIALEQYF
TRBV5-1	TRBJ2-1	CASSPEASGSSYNEQFF
TRBV28	TRBJ2-7	CASNFRVGEQYF
TRBV7-7	TRBJ2-5	CASSPWTSGGKETQYF
TRBV4-1	TRBJ2-2	CASSPRAGGDTGELFF
TRBV5-1	TRBJ2-7	CASSSPYSGAGGEQYF
TRBV6-6	TRBJ1-1	CASSYVWNTEAFF
TRBV4-2	TRBJ2-1	CASSQGRGETGTVLGRFF
TRBV6-5	TRBJ2-1	CASSAGTSGSNEQFF
TRBV7-9	TRBJ2-2	CASSQDRGPNTGELFF
TRBV10-1	TRBJ2-1	CASSESSGVNEQFF
TRBV5-6	TRBJ2-1	CASSSSSVYNEQFF
TRBV12-5	TRBJ1-5	CASGPITGGDNQPQHF
TRBV12-5	TRBJ2-2	CASGWTGGVTGELFF
TRBV19	TRBJ1-2	CASSIRQGSGYGYTF
TRBV7-9	TRBJ2-1	CASSGGQGDWNEQFF
TRBV5-4	.	CASSLWDSAFVPEQYF
TRBV27	TRBJ2-7	CASGGLGGSYEQYF
TRBV9	TRBJ2-7	CASSVTVGGRGSYEQYF
TRBV18	TRBJ2-1	CASSPSRGSNYNEQFF
TRBV2	TRBJ2-5	CASRRTGEETQYF
TRBV6-1	TRBJ2-7	CASSPEGFEQYF